This TCR beta chain was sequenced in a study of identical twins. Whole-study results and caveats: Invariant MAIT and iNKT cells may have partly biased zero-insertion analyses. Models underpredicted monozygotic twin sharing of out-of-frame TCR alpha.

Addition of a universal primer site occurred through template switching, and cDNA carried unique molecular identifiers. TCRdb fed the 5' RACE reads into MiXCR, producing one record per CDR3 protein. This table holds about 500,000 distinct CDR3 sequences, roughly an eighth found once. On this clonotype itself: As yet, its antigen is unknown.

Trimming took 3 bases from V and 5 from J, leaving 16 bases between them. The germline CDR1 and CDR2 sequences are ENHRY and SYGVKD. CDR3 length: 15 amino acids. These same records also appear under a second study, on yellow fever vaccine responses in identical twins. That publication notes: After vaccination, twins' T cell response reportedly seemed partly convergent, partly personalized.

This TCR came from a woman aged 18-29 years in good health. The source material was CD4+ T cells sorted from blood. The chain employs TRBV10-3 and TRBJ2-5; D is tentatively TRBD1 or TRBD2 (5 bases each). The chain's CDR3 is CAISDSGTLGETQYF. DNA of the CDR3: TGTGCCATCAGTGATTCCGGGACCTTGGGGGAGACCCAGTACTTC.